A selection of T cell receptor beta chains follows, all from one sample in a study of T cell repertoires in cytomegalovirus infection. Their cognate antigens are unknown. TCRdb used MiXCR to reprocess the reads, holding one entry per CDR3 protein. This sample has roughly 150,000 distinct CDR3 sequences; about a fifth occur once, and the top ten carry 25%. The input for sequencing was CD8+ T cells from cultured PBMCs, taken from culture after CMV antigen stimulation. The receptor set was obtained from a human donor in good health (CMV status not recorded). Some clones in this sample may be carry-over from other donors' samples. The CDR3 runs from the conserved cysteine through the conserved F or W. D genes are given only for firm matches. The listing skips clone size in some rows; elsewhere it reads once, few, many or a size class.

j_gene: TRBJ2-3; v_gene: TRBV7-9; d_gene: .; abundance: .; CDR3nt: TGTGCCAGCAGCCCGAGGGCCCTCCAGATCACAGATACGCAGTATTTT; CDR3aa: CASSPRALQITDTQYF
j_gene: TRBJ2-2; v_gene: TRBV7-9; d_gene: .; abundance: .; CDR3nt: TGTGCCAGCAGCTCCCGACGGACTAACACCGGGGAGCTGTTTTTT; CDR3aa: CASSSRRTNTGELFF
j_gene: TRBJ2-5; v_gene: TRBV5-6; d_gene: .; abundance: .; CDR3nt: TGTGCCAGCAGCTGGGAAGGGGACCAAGAGACCCAGTACTTC; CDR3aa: CASSWEGDQETQYF
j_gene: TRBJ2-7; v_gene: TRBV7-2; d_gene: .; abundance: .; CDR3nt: TGTGCCAGCAGCCTCCCGAGGGGGGGGACCTACGAGCAGTACTTC; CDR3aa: CASSLPRGGTYEQYF
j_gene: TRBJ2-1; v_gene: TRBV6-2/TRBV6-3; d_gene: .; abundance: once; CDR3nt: TGTGCCAGCAGTTATGGGACCACAGTTTCTCTCTACAATGAGCAGTTCTTC; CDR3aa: CASSYGTTVSLYNEQFF
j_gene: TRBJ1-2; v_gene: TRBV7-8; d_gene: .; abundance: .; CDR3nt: TGTGCCAGCAGCTTATATTTAAGGCAGAACTATGGCTACACCTTC; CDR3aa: CASSLYLRQNYGYTF
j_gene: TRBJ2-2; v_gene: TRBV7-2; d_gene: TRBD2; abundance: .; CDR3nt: TGTGCCAGCAGCTTACCCGCTAGCGGGGACTACACCGGGGAGCTGTTTTTT; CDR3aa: CASSLPASGDYTGELFF
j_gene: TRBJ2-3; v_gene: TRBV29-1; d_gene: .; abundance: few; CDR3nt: TGCAGCATACGATGGGATACGCAGTATTTT; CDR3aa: CSIRWDTQYF
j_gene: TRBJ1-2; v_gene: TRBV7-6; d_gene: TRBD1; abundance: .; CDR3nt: TGTGCCAGCTCTCGAGGGGGCGCAAACTATGGCTACACCTTC; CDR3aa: CASSRGGANYGYTF
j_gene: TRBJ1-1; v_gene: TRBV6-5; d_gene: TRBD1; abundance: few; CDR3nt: TGTGCCAGCAGTTACTCGGGATTCAGGGGGGTTAAAGCTTTCTTT; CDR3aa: CASSYSGFRGVKAFF
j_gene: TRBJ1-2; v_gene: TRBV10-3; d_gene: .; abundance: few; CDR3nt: TGTGCCATCAGTGAGTCGGTCAGGAACGGCTACACCTTC; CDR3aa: CAISESVRNGYTF
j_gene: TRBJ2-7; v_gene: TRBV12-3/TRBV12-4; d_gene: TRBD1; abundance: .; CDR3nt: TGTGCCAGCAGTGGACAGGGGTCCCCTTACGAGCAGTACTTC; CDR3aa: CASSGQGSPYEQYF
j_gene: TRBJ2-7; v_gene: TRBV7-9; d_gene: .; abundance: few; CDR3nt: TGTGCCAGCAGCTTAGTAGGTGTCTACGAGCAGTACTTC; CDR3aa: CASSLVGVYEQYF
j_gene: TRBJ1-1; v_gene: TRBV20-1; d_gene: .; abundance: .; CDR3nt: TGCAGTGCTAGGGGAGTGGAGACTATGAACACTGAAGCTTTCTTT; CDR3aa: CSARGVETMNTEAFF
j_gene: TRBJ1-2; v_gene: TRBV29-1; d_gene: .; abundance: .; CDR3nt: TGCAGCGTTGAAGATCGGTTTTCGTCCGGCACATATGGCTACACCTTC; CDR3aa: CSVEDRFSSGTYGYTF
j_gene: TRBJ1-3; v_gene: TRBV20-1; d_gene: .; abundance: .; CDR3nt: TGCAGTGCTAGGGCTAGGGACCTCCCGGGAAACACCATATATTTT; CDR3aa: CSARARDLPGNTIYF
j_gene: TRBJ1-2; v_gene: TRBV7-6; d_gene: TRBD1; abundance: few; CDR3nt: TGTGCCAGCAGCGAAGGACAGGACCTATATGGCTACACCTTC; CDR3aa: CASSEGQDLYGYTF
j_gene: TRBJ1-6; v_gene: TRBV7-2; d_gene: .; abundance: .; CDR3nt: TGTGCCAGCAGCTTGGCCGGGACCTTCTCGTATAATTCACCCCTCCACTTT; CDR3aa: CASSLAGTFSYNSPLHF
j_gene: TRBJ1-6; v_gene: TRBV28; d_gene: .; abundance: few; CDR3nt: TGTGCCAGCAGTTTAATGGGCGACTCCTATAATTCACCCCTCCACTTT; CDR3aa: CASSLMGDSYNSPLHF
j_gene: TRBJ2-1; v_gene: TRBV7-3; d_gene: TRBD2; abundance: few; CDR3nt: TGTGCCAGCAGCATCCTAGCGGGGGGCACGATTGAGCAGTTCTTC; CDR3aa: CASSILAGGTIEQFF
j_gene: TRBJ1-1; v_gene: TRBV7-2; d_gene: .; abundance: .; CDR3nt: TGTGCCAGCAGCTTAGCGCAAAATAGGGACACTGAAGCTTTCTTT; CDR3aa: CASSLAQNRDTEAFF
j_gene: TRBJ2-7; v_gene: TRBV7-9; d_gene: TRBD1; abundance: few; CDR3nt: TGTGCCAGCAGCTCAAGGACAGGCTACGAGCAGTACTTC; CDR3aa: CASSSRTGYEQYF
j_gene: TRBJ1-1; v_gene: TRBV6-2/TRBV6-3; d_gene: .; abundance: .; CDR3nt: TGTGCCAGCAGTTACATGGGGCTGTCTGAAGCTTTCTTT; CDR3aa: CASSYMGLSEAFF
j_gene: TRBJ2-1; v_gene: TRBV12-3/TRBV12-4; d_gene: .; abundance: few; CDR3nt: TGTGCCAGCAGTCCCATATACAATGAGCAGTTCTTC; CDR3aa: CASSPIYNEQFF
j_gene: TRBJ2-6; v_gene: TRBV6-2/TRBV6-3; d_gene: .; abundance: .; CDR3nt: TGTGCCAGCAGTTACTCTCGGGACTCTGGGGCCAACGTCCTGACTTTC; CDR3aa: CASSYSRDSGANVLTF
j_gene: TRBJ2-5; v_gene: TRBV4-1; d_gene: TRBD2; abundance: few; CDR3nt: TGCGCCAGCACCCCGGGGGGGGGGCCGGGGGAGACCCAGTACTTC; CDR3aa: CASTPGGGPGETQYF
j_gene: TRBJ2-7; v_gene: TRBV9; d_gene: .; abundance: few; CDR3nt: TGTGCCAGCAGCGTAGGGTACACAGGGTACGAGCAGTACTTC; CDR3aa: CASSVGYTGYEQYF
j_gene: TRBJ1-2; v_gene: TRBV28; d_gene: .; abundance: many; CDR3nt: TGTGCCAGCAGTTATAACCTCCTCGACCCCGCCAAACATGGCTACACCTTC; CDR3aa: CASSYNLLDPAKHGYTF
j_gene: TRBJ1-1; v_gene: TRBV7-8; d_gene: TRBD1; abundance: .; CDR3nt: TGTGCCAGCAGCCCCCTCGGACAGGGAGTATTAATGAACACTGAAGCTTTCTTT; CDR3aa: CASSPLGQGVLMNTEAFF
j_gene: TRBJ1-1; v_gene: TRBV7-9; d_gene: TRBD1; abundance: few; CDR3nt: TGTGCCAGCAGCTTGAAGGGGGCTCGGGACGCTGAAGCTTTCTTT; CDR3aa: CASSLKGARDAEAFF
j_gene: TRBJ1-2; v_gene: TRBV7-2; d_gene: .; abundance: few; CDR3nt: TGTGCCAGCAGCTTGACCGAGCGCGTTAATAACTATGGCTACACCTTC; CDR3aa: CASSLTERVNNYGYTF
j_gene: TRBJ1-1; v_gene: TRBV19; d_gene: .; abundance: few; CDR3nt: TGTGCCAGTAGTACCCAGGGAATGAACACTGAAGCTTTCTTT; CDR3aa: CASSTQGMNTEAFF
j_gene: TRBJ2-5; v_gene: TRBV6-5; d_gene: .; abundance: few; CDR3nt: TGTGCCAGCAGTCTGGGGAGACAAGAGACCCAGTACTTC; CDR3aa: CASSLGRQETQYF
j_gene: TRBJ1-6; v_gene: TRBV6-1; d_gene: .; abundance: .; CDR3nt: TGTGCCAGCAGCCAATCAAACAGGGTTTCACCCCTCCACTTT; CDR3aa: CASSQSNRVSPLHF
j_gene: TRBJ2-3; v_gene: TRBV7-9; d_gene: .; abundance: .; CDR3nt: TGTGCCAGCAGCTCTAACTCGGGACCTTTCACAGATACGCAGTATTTT; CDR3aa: CASSSNSGPFTDTQYF
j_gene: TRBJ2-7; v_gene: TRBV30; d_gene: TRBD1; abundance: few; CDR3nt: TGTGCCTGGTCAGGGGGCAGCTCCTACGAGCAGTACTTC; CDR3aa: CAWSGGSSYEQYF
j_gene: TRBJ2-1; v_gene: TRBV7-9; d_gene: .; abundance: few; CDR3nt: TGTGCCAGCATCATGATTTACAATGAGCAGTTCTTC; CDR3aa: CASIMIYNEQFF
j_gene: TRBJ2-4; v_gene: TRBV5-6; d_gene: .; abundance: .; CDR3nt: TGTGCCAGCAGCTATTATCACAGGGACGTGACCAAAAACATTCAGTACTTC; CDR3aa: CASSYYHRDVTKNIQYF
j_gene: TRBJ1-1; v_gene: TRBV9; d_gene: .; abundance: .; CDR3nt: TGTGCCAGCAGCGTAGGTCGGCTCACTGAAGCTTTCTTT; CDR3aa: CASSVGRLTEAFF
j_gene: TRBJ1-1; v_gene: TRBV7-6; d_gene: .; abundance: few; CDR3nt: TGTGCCAGCAGCTTAGCGTTTGGTGAAGCTTTCTTT; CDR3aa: CASSLAFGEAFF
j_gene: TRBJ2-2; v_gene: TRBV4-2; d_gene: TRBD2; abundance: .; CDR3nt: TGTGCCAGCAGCCACCCCACTAGCGGGGGAACCTACGGGGAGCTGTTTTTT; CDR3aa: CASSHPTSGGTYGELFF
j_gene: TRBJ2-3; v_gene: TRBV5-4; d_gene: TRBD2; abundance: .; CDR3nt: TGTGCCAGCAGCTTTGGACTAGCGGGGGGGCTAAGCACAGATACGCAGTATTTT; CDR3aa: CASSFGLAGGLSTDTQYF
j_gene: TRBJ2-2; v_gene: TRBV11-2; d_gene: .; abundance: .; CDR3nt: TGTGCCAGCAGCGGGCCACGAGGGATCTCTTGGGGGGAGCTGTTTTTT; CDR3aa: CASSGPRGISWGELFF
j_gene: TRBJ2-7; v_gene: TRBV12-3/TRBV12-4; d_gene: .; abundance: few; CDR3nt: TGTGCCAGCAGCGACGCGGGCGGGGTTACCTACGAGCAGTACTTC; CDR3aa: CASSDAGGVTYEQYF
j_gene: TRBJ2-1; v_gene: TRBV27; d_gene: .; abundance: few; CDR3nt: TGTGCCAGCAGTTTTAATGCGAATGAGCAGTTCTTC; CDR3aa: CASSFNANEQFF